The 15 T cell receptor beta chains listed next were all sequenced from one sample in a study of blood T cell repertoires in COVID-19. The repertoire was sequenced with immunoSEQ multiplex PCR; TCRdb's copy has only in-frame clones and lacks some. The profile shows about 170,000 clones, approximately 90% of them singletons. Source material: peripheral blood. Source of these receptors: a man between 50 and 59 years old who had recovered from COVID-19.

V and J are TRBV11-2 and TRBJ1-4; D perhaps matches TRBD1 (5 bases). V lost 1 base to trimming and J lost 6 bases, with 9 bases between them. The V gene's germline CDR1 is SGHAT and CDR2 FQNNGV. The CDR3 extends over 14 amino acids. As DNA, the CDR3 is TGTGCCAGCAGCTTAGCCAGGGATGATGAAAAACTGTTTTTT. As protein: CASSLARDDEKLFF.

The V call is TRBV4-3, the J call TRBJ2-2; maybe TRBD1 (5 bases). CDR1 is LGHNA and CDR2 is YSLEER in the germline V gene. V lost 6 bases, J lost 4 bases, and 15 bases lay in between. The CDR3 consists of 15 residues. The CDR3 DNA follows: TGCGCCAGCAGTCGACAGACCCCGGGCACCGGGGAGCTGTTTTTT. Its translation: CASSRQTPGTGELFF.

The V and J genes are TRBV30 and TRBJ1-5; D gene unclear. CDR1 is GTSNPN and CDR2 is SVGIG in the germline V gene (reference sequence). The CDR3 is 13 amino acids. Trimming took off 2 bases at V and 3 bases at J, with 8 bases between the two ends. The CDR3 DNA reads TGTGCCTGGAGTATCGGGTCCAATCAGCCCCAGCATTTT. Translation gives CAWSIGSNQPQHF.

This chain links TRBV5-5 with TRBJ1-2; possibly TRBD1 for D (6 bases). Trimming removed 4 bases from V and 5 bases from J, with 15 bases in between. Germline lookup yields CDR1 SGHKS and CDR2 YYEKEE (reference sequence). This CDR3 contains 14 residues. CDR3 coding DNA: TGTGCCAGCAGCCGCAACGGACAGCCATATGGCTACACCTTC. This codes for CASSRNGQPYGYTF.

This clone appeared a single time. The chain has TRBV7-3 and TRBJ1-2, with D perhaps matching TRBD1 (5 bases). In germline, CDR1 is SGHTA, CDR2 FQGTGA. V shed 5 bases and J shed 5 bases, with 12 bases lying between them. The CDR3 extends over 13 amino acids. In DNA, the CDR3 is TGTGCCAGCAGCCTTTCCGGGACTTATGGCTACACCTTC. This encodes CASSLSGTYGYTF.

On this clone: This same CDR3 is encoded by further DNA sequences in the sample. In DNA form, the CDR3 reads TGTGCCAGCAGTGCGGGACAGGGTAACACCATATATTTT. Translation: CASSAGQGNTIYF. This chain links TRBV2 with TRBJ1-3; 9 nucleotides line up with TRBD1. The CDR3 length is 13 residues. Germline CDR1 SNHLY, CDR2 FYNNEI. The V and J ends lost 4 bases and 7 bases, in that order; junction bases with no gene match: 2.

This CDR3 is CASSLNIATEAFF. The CDR3 nucleotides are TGTGCCAGCAGCTTAAACATAGCCACTGAAGCTTTCTTT. The chain carries TRBV7-3 and TRBJ1-1, with no clear D. This CDR3 has 13 residues. The germline V and J ends were trimmed by 1 base and 4 bases, with 7 bases remaining between them. Germline CDR1 SGHTA, CDR2 FQGTGA.

The V gene is TRBV7-2, the J gene TRBJ2-5; TRBD2 aligns across 8 bases. The V gene's germline CDR1 is SGHTA and CDR2 FQGNSA. V shed 1 base, J shed 0 bases, and the junction held 1 base outside the gene matches. The CDR3 length is 15 residues. The CDR3 reads CASSLGGLDQETQYF. The CDR3 DNA sequence: TGTGCCAGCAGCTTAGGGGGACTAGACCAAGAGACCCAGTACTTC.

The genes are TRBV27 and TRBJ2-6, with TRBD2 matching over 11 bases. CDR1 and CDR2 from the germline V gene are MNHEY and SMNVEV (reference sequence). V dropped 5 bases and J dropped 4; count of bases not matched to a gene: 10. The CDR3 extends over 18 amino acids. The CDR3 here is CASSPGLAGSGGANVLTF. CDR3 bases: TGTGCCAGCAGTCCCGGACTAGCGGGCTCGGGGGGGGCCAACGTCCTGACTTTC.

This chain's CDR3 is CASSRSGQGNYGYTF. For the CDR3, the DNA is TGTGCCAGCAGCCGATCGGGACAGGGTAACTATGGCTACACCTTC. The chain recombines TRBV2 with TRBJ1-2; 9 bases line up with TRBD1. This CDR3 contains 15 residues. V dropped 6 bases and J dropped 1; count of bases not matched to a gene: 6. The V gene's germline CDR1 is SNHLY and CDR2 FYNNEI.

The chain has TRBV27 and TRBJ2-2; D is perhaps TRBD2 (5 bases). Germline CDR1 MNHEY, CDR2 SMNVEV (reference sequence). V gave up 5 bases and J gave up 4 bases, with 14 bases separating them. The CDR3 consists of 15 residues. In DNA form, the CDR3 reads TGTGCCAGCAGTCCCCGGCGGGTGAGCACCGGGGAGCTGTTTTTT. Its translation: CASSPRRVSTGELFF.

This chain uses TRBV11-1 with TRBJ2-3; TRBD1 agrees at 7 bases. The CDR3 spans 15 residues. With V trimmed by 4 bases and J by 1 base, 5 bases remained unmatched. Germline CDR1 reads SGHAT; CDR2 reads FQDESV (reference sequence). This CDR3 reads CASSSGQQRTDTQYF. The CDR3 DNA follows: TGTGCCAGCAGCTCGGGACAGCAACGCACAGATACGCAGTATTTT.

V is TRBV7-3 and J is TRBJ2-7; 8 nucleotides match TRBD1. The germline V gene encodes CDR1 SGHTA and CDR2 FQGTGA. The junction had 12 bases not matched to a gene; V was cut back by 2 bases and J by 0 bases. CDR3 length: 18 amino acids. CDR3 nucleotides: TGTGCCAGCAGCTTAGCGGGTGAGTGGGGACAGGACTCCTACGAGCAGTACTTC. This gives the protein CASSLAGEWGQDSYEQYF. Complete variable domain (other parts from reference TRBV7-3 and TRBJ2-7): GAGVSQTPSNKVTEKGKYVELRCDPISGHTALYWYRQSLGQGPEFLIYFQGTGAADDSGLPNDRFFAVRPEGSVSTLKIQRTERGDSAVYLCASSLAGEWGQDSYEQYFGPGTRLTVT.

The V gene is TRBV5-1, the J gene TRBJ2-3, with 9 bases identical to TRBD1. The CDR3 length is 14 residues. The ends lost 4 bases at V and 2 bases at J; junction bases unmatched: 2. The germline V gene has CDR1 SGHRS and CDR2 YFSETQ. CDR3 coding DNA: TGCGCCAGCAGCCGGACAGGGGACACAGATACGCAGTATTTT. Protein sequence: CASSRTGDTDTQYF.

A note on this clone: The identical CDR3 is also encoded by other nucleotide sequences in the sample. The chain couples TRBV5-4 to TRBJ2-5, with 13 bases matching TRBD2. CDR1 is SGHNT, CDR2 YYREEE, per germline (reference sequence). Unmatched junction bases numbered 1, after V lost 0 bases and J lost 2 bases. This CDR3 spans 16 amino acids. The CDR3 DNA sequence: TGTGCCAGCAGCTTGGGACTAGCGGGAGGTCAAGAGACCCAGTACTTC. The encoded protein is CASSLGLAGGQETQYF.